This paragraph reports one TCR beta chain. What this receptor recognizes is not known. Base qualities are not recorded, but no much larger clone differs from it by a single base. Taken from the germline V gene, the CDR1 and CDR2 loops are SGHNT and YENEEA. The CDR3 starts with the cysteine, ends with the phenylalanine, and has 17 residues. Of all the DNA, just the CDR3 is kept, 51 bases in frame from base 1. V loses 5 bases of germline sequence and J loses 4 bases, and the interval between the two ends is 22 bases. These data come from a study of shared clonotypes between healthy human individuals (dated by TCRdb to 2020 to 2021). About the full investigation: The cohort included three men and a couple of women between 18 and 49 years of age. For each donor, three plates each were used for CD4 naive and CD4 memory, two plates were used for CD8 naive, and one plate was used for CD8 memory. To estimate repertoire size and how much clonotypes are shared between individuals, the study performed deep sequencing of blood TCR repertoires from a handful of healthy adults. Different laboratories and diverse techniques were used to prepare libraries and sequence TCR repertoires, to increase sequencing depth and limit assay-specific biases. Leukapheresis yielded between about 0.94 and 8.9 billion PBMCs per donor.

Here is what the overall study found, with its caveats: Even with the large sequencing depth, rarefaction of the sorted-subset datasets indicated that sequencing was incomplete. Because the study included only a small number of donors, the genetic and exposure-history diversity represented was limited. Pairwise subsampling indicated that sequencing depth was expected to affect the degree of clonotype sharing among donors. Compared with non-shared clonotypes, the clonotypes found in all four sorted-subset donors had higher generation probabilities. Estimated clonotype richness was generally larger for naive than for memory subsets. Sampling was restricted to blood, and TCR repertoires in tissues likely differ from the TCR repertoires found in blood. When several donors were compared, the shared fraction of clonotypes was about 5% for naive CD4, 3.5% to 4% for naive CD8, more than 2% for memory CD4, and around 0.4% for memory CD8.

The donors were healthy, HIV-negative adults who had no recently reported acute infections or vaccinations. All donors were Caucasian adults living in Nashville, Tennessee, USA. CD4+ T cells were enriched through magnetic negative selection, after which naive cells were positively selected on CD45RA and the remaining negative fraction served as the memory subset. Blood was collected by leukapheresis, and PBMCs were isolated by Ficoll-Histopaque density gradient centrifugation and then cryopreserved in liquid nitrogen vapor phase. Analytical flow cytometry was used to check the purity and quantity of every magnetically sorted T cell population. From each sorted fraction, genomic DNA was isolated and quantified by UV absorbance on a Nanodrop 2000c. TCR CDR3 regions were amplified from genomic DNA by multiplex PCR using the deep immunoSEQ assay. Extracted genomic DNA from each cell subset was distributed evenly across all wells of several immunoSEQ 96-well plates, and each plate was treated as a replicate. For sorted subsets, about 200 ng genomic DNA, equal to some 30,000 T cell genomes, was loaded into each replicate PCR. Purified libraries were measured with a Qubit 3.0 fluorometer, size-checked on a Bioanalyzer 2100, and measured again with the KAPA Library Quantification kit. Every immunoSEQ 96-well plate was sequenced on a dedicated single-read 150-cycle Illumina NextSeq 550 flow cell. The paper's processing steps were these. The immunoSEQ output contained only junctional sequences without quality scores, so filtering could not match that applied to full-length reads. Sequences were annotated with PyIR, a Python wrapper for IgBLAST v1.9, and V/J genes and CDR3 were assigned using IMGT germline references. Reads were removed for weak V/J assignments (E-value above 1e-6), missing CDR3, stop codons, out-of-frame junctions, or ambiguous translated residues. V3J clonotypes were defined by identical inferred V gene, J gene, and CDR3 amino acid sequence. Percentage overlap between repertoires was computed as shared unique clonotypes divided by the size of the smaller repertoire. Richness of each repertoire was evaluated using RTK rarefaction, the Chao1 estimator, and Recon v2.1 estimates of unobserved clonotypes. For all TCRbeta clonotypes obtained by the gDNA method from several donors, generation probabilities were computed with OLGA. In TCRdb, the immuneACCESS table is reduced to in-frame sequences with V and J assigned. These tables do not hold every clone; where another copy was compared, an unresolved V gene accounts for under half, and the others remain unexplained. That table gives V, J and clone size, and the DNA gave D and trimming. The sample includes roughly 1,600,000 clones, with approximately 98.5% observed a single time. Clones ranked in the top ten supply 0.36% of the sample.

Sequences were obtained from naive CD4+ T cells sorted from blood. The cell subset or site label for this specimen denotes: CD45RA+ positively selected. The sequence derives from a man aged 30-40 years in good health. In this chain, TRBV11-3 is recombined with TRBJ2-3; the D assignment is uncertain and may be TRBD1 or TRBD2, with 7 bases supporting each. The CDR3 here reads CASSPGGTTRPPDTQYF. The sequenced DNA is TGTGCCAGCAGCCCAGGGGGGACTACGCGACCCCCAGATACGCAGTATTTT. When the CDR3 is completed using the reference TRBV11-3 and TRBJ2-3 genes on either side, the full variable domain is EAGVVQSPRYKIIEKKQPVAFWCNPISGHNTLYWYLQNLGQGPELLIRYENEEAVDDSQLPKDRFSAERLKGVDSTLKIQPAELGDSAVYLCASSPGGTTRPPDTQYFGPGTRLTVL.